The 15 T cell receptor beta chains below all came from one sample that was sequenced in a study of T cells after posttransplantation cyclophosphamide. Sequenced by immunoSEQ multiplex PCR; TCRdb stores in-frame clones only, minus some. This table holds tens of thousands of clones, 70% to 90% found once. Sequences were obtained from PBMCs. The receptor set was obtained from a man aged 30-40 years with a blood cancer, CMV-positive, and with a related stem cell donor.

The chain is built from TRBV7-6 and TRBJ1-4; 9 nucleotides line up with TRBD1. Germline V gene lookup returns CDR1 SGHVS and CDR2 FNYEAQ. With V trimmed by 5 bases and J by 8 bases, 9 bases remained unmatched. The CDR3 covers 15 residues. In DNA form, the CDR3 reads TGTGCCAGCAGCCCCGGGACAGGGCCGGGCGAAAAACTGTTTTTT. Its protein is CASSPGTGPGEKLFF.

The V gene is TRBV30, the J gene TRBJ1-2, with D possibly being TRBD1 (5 bases). The CDR3 extends over 13 amino acids. Germline V gene data show CDR1 as GTSNPN and CDR2 as SVGIG (reference sequence). V lost 4 bases to trimming and J lost 5 bases, with 14 bases between them. The CDR3 reads CAWTTGRNYGYTF. CDR3 DNA: TGTGCCTGGACTACAGGAAGGAATTATGGCTACACCTTC.

The chain has TRBV2 and TRBJ2-7; TRBD1 matches 9 bases. J lost 2 bases, V lost 6 bases, and 8 bases had no gene match. Germline V CDR1 and CDR2: SNHLY, FYNNEI. The CDR3 runs 15 residues. The CDR3 protein is CASSSGTGTTYEQYF. In DNA, the CDR3 is TGTGCCAGCAGCTCCGGGACAGGGACAACCTACGAGCAGTACTTC.

The J gene is TRBJ1-2, the V gene TRBV18, with TRBD1 matching over 7 bases. This CDR3 comprises 14 residues. V dropped 5 bases and J dropped 5; count of bases not matched to a gene: 8. Germline values: CDR1 KGHSH, CDR2 LQKENI. The CDR3: CASSSWDSLYGYTF. The DNA for the CDR3 is TGTGCCAGCTCATCTTGGGACAGCCTATATGGCTACACCTTC.

V usage is TRBV30 and J usage is TRBJ2-7; 8 bases line up with TRBD2. The CDR3 is made up of 13 amino acids. V was pared by 4 bases and J by 0 bases, with 2 bases of the junction left unmatched. CDR1 and CDR2 from the germline V gene are GTSNPN and SVGIG (reference sequence). The chain's CDR3 is CAWTSGPSYEQYF. The CDR3 DNA sequence: TGTGCCTGGACTAGCGGGCCCTCCTACGAGCAGTACTTC. Using reference TRBV30 and TRBJ2-7 for the parts outside the CDR3, the full variable domain is SQTIHQWPATLVQPVGSPLSLECTVEGTSNPNLYWYRQAAGRGLQLLFYSVGIGQISSEVPQNLSASRPQDRQFILSSKKLLLSDSGFYLCAWTSGPSYEQYFGPGTRLTVT.

The genes are TRBV6-6 and TRBJ2-7; the match to TRBD1 covers 8 bases. Germline CDR1 is MNHNY and CDR2 is SVGAGI (reference sequence). The CDR3 totals 16 residues. V lost 6 bases, J lost 6 bases, and 16 bases stayed unmatched. The CDR3 is CASRTHDQGAYSEQYF. CDR3 nucleotides: TGTGCCAGCAGAACTCACGACCAGGGGGCGTACAGCGAGCAGTACTTC.

This clone was seen a few times. In nucleotides, the CDR3 is TGTGCCAGCAGCCAATCGACAGGGCCCGAGCAGTACTTC. As protein: CASSQSTGPEQYF. This rearrangement joins TRBV7-9 to TRBJ2-7, with TRBD1 matching 7 bases. This CDR3 spans 13 amino acids. With 5 bases clipped from V and 6 bases from J, the junction kept 7 bases outside the gene matches. Germline V gene lookup returns CDR1 SEHNR and CDR2 FQNEAQ (reference sequence). The full variable domain, in which reference TRBV7-9 and TRBJ2-7 provide the parts outside the CDR3, is DTGVSQNPRHKITKRGQNVTFRCDPISEHNRLYWYRQTLGQGPEFLTYFQNEAQLEKSRLLSDRFSAERPKGSFSTLEIQRTEQGDSAMYLCASSQSTGPEQYFGPGTRLTVT.

Comment on this clone: The CDR3 carries no conserved terminal phenylalanine or tryptophan, so it likely arises from a read error. The DNA is left out, because the CDR3 cannot be placed on it with certainty; the CDR3 is given as TCRdb lists it. CDR3 loop: CASSDRTGALTS. This chain joins TRBV6-1 and TRBJ2-7; TRBD1 was called by the table and not checked on the DNA. Germline values: CDR1 MNHNS, CDR2 SASEGT. The CDR3 is made up of 12 amino acids, end residues included.

The chain uses TRBV9 and TRBJ2-7; TRBD1 might be the D (6 bases). Germline V lookup: CDR1 SGDLS, CDR2 YYNGEE. V lost 4 bases, J lost 3 bases, and 20 bases lay in between. The CDR3 runs to 16 residues. The DNA of the CDR3 is TGTGCCAGCAGCCAATCTGGGGGACATGACATCTACGAGCAGTACTTC. This sequence encodes CASSQSGGHDIYEQYF.

Within the sample, this clone is medium-sized. The rearrangement joins TRBV6-6 to TRBJ1-1; a possible D gene is TRBD1 (6 bases). Germline V gene sequence: CDR1 MNHNY, CDR2 SVGAGI (reference sequence). The CDR3 runs to 14 residues. Between the trimmed V and J ends, which lost 6 bases and 0 bases, there was a span of 11 bases. The CDR3 nucleotides read TGTGCCAGCAGCGAAGGGGGACTGAACACTGAAGCTTTCTTT. Amino acid sequence: CASSEGGLNTEAFF.

This clone was counted only a few times. This sequence joins TRBV7-8 and TRBJ1-1; D possibly corresponds to TRBD1 (5 bases). The CDR3 extends over 13 amino acids. Germline V gene data show CDR1 as SGHVS and CDR2 as FQNEAQ. Deletions cut 7 bases from V and 5 bases from J, with 14 bases between. The CDR3 reads CASTGRGWTEAFF. The CDR3 DNA follows: TGTGCCAGCACTGGGAGGGGCTGGACTGAAGCTTTCTTT.

The chain has TRBV5-5 and TRBJ1-2; 7 bases match TRBD1. The CDR3 contains 14 residues. V was pared by 4 bases and J by 7 bases, with 10 bases of the junction left unmatched. CDR1 and CDR2 from the germline V gene are SGHKS and YYEKEE (reference sequence). DNA for the CDR3: TGTGCCAGCAGCCGACCGGGACAGACCCTTGGCTACACCTTC. Protein product: CASSRPGQTLGYTF.

In nucleotides, the CDR3 is TGCGCCAGCAGCCGAACGCCGGGACTAGCGTATGATGAGCAGTTCTTC. Protein product: CASSRTPGLAYDEQFF. The gene calls are TRBV4-3 and TRBJ2-1; 10 bases agree with TRBD2. Germline V gene sequence: CDR1 LGHNA, CDR2 YSLEER. V was pared by 4 bases and J by 8 bases, with 11 bases of the junction left unmatched. The CDR3 is 16 residues long.

The rearrangement links TRBV6-1 to TRBJ1-1; D perhaps matches TRBD1 (5 bases). CDR1 and CDR2 (germline): MNHNS, SASEGT. V lost 3 bases and J 2 bases, leaving 16 bases between the germline ends. The CDR3 is 16 residues long. As DNA, the CDR3 is TGTGCCAGCAGTGAGTTATATCGCAGGGCAAACACTGAAGCTTTCTTT. Encoded protein: CASSELYRRANTEAFF.

This chain uses TRBV30 with TRBJ2-7; tentative D call: TRBD1 (5 bases). The CDR3 consists of 14 residues. V was cut by 2 bases and J by 7 bases, with 18 bases left in between. The germline V gene has CDR1 GTSNPN and CDR2 SVGIG (reference sequence). CDR3 region: CAWSPPRVVREQYF. The CDR3 nucleotides are TGTGCCTGGAGTCCCCCCAGGGTAGTTCGGGAGCAGTACTTC.